The source of this T cell receptor (beta chain) is a study of blood T cell repertoires in COVID-19. Background on the study: PBMCs, B-cell-depleted T cells, or T cells were the source of the cDNA or gDNA that made up the material.

The germline V gene encodes CDR1 GTSNPN and CDR2 SVGIG (reference sequence). Trimming took off 2 bases at V and 4 bases at J, with 8 bases between the two ends. The CDR3 spans 13 residues. Participants came from roughly 23 US areas, aged about 18 to 95 years. Only in-frame clones appear in the TCRdb table, and some are missing; sequencing was by immunoSEQ multiplex PCR. Of over 200,000 clones in the sample, around 81% were seen once. What was sequenced was PBMCs or T cells enriched from blood (not recorded which). The V call is TRBV30, the J call TRBJ1-4; D is unresolved. This receptor was taken from a woman in her 50s with acute COVID-19. The CDR3 reads CAWSPNSNEKLFF. The DNA of the CDR3 is TGTGCCTGGAGTCCGAATAGTAATGAAAAACTGTTTTTT.